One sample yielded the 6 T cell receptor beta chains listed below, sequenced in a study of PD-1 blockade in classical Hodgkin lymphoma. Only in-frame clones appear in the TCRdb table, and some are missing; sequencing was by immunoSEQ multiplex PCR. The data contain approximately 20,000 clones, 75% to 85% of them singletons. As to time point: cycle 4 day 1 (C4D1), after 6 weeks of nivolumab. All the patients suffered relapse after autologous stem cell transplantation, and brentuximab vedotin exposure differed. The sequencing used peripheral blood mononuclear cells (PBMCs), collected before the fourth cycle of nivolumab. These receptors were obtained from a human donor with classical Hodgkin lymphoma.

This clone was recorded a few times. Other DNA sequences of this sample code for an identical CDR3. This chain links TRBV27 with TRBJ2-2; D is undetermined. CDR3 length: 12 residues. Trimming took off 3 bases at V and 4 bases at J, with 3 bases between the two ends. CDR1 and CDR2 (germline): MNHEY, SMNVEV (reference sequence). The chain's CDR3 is CASSLGTGELFF. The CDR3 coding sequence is TGTGCCAGCAGTTTGGGCACCGGGGAGCTGTTTTTT.

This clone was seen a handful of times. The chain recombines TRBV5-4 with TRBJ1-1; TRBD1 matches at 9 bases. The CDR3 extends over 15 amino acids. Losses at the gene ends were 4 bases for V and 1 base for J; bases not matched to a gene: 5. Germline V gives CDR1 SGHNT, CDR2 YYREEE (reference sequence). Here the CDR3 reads CASSMQQGANTEAFF. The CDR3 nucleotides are TGTGCCAGCAGCATGCAACAGGGGGCGAACACTGAAGCTTTCTTT.

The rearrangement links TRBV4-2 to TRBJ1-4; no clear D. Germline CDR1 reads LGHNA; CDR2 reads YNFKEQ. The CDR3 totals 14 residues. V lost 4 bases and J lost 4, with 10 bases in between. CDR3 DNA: TGTGCCAGCAGCCCCGCAGGTATTAATGAAAAACTGTTTTTT. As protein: CASSPAGINEKLFF.

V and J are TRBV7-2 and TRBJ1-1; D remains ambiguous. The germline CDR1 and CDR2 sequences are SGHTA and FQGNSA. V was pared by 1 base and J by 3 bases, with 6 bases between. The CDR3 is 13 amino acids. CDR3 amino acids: CASSLEAYTEAFF. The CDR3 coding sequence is TGTGCCAGCAGCTTAGAAGCCTACACTGAAGCTTTCTTT.

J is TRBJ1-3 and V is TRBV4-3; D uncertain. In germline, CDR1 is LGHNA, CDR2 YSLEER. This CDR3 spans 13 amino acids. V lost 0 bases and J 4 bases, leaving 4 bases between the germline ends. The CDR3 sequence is CASSQDAGNTIYF. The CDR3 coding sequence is TGCGCCAGCAGCCAAGATGCCGGAAACACCATATATTTT.

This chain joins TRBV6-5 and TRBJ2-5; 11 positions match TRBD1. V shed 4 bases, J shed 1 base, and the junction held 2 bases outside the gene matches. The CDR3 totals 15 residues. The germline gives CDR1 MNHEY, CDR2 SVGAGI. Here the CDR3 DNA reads TGTGCCAGCAGTTTGGGACAGGGGGTCCAAGAGACCCAGTACTTC. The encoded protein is CASSLGQGVQETQYF.